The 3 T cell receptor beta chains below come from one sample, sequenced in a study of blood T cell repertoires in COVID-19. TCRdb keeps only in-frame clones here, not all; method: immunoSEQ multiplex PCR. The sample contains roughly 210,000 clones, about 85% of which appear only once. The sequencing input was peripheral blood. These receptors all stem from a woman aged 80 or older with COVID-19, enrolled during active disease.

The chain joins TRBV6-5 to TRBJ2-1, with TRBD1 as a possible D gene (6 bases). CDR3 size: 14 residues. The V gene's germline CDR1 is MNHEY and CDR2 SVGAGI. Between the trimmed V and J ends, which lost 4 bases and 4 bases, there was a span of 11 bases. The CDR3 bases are TGTGCCAGCAGTTCTTGGACAGATTACAATGAGCAGTTCTTC. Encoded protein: CASSSWTDYNEQFF.

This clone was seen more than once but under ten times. CDR3 sequence reads: CASSFSGTRGTEAFF. CDR3 nucleotides: TGCGCCAGCAGCTTTTCAGGGACAAGAGGGACTGAAGCTTTCTTT. This chain connects TRBV5-1 to TRBJ1-1, with D possibly TRBD1 on 6 matching bases. From germline, CDR1 is SGHRS and CDR2 YFSETQ. The CDR3 consists of 15 residues. V was cut by 2 bases and J by 5 bases, with 16 bases left in between.

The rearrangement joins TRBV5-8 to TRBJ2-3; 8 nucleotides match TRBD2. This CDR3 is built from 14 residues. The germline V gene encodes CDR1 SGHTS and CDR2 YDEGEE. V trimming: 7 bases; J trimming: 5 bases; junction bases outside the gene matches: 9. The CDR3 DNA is TGTGCCAGCCGACGGGGGGGCCGGGAAGATACGCAGTATTTT. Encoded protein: CASRRGGREDTQYF.